This TCR beta chain came from a study of T cell repertoires in MIS-A myocarditis. Per germline, CDR1 SGHKS and CDR2 YYEKEE (reference sequence). There are 12 residues in the CDR3. Trimming stripped 0 bases from V and 7 bases from J, with 7 bases between. TCRdb's copy holds only in-frame clones and misses some; the assay was immunoSEQ multiplex PCR. The sample lists roughly 15,000 clones, roughly 81% occurring once. The clonotype originates from a man aged 18 to 30 with fulminant myocarditis from multisystem inflammatory syndrome in adults (MIS-A) after COVID-19. The chain carries TRBV5-5 and TRBJ1-2, with unresolved D. Material: left ventricle heart tissue obtained at autopsy. The CDR3 spells CASSLEWAGYTF. CDR3 nucleotide sequence: TGTGCCAGCAGCTTGGAGTGGGCTGGCTACACCTTC.